The 19 T cell receptor beta chains below were found in one sample sequenced in a study of CD8+CD57+ T cells in acquired aplastic anemia. It was patients with CD8+CD57+ cell expansion by flow cytometry who were chosen for sequencing. Genomic DNA templated the TCR beta VDJ and CDR3 profiling. TCRdb called the reads again in MiXCR, with one record for every CDR3 protein. In the table there are roughly 170,000 distinct CDR3 sequences, nearly 50% of which are singletons. Sequenced sample: sorted CD4+, CD8+, or CD8+CD57+ T cells (not recorded which) from PBMCs. These receptors were taken from a human donor with aplastic anemia.

The V call is TRBV19, the J call TRBJ2-1; the D call may be TRBD1 or TRBD2 (7 bases each). Germline V gene sequence: CDR1 LNHDA, CDR2 SQIVND (reference sequence). The CDR3 runs to 14 residues. V was pared by 4 bases and J by 4 bases, with 11 bases between. The CDR3 nucleotides read TGTGCCAGTAGTACAGGGGGGGGTTACAATGAGCAGTTCTTC. The encoded protein is CASSTGGGYNEQFF.

V gene TRBV20-1 combines with J gene TRBJ1-6; TRBD1 might be the D (5 bases). The CDR3 sequence is 13 residues long. CDR1 is DFQATT, CDR2 SNEGSKA, per germline (reference sequence). V shed 3 bases and J shed 10 bases, with 13 bases lying between them. The DNA for the CDR3 is TGCAGTGCTAGGAAGCAGGGCAAGTCACCCCTCCACTTT. This encodes CSARKQGKSPLHF.

There are many counts of this clonotype. The chain recombines TRBV4-1 with TRBJ2-3, with D perhaps TRBD1 (6 bases). CDR3 length equals 16 residues. Germline CDR1 is MGHRA and CDR2 is YSYEKL. V shed 1 base and J shed 3 bases, with 14 bases lying between them. CDR3 sequence reads: CASSQVQGRLTDTQYF. In DNA, the CDR3 is TGCGCCAGCAGCCAAGTACAGGGAAGGTTAACAGATACGCAGTATTTT.

The gene calls are TRBV7-9 and TRBJ2-7; 9 bases align to TRBD2. Per germline, CDR1 SEHNR and CDR2 FQNEAQ (reference sequence). V shed 6 bases and J 6 bases; nucleotides not matched to a gene: 12. The CDR3 runs 15 residues. The CDR3 protein is CASSRTTGLAIEQYF. Written as DNA, the CDR3 is TGTGCCAGCAGTCGTACCACGGGACTAGCTATCGAGCAGTACTTC.

This clonotype has ten or more counts. J is TRBJ2-1 and V is TRBV6-1; 12 positions agree with TRBD2. In germline, CDR1 is MNHNS, CDR2 SASEGT. Trimming removed 2 bases from V and 4 bases from J; junction bases left unmatched: 0. The CDR3 loop spans 15 amino acids. This CDR3 is CASSELAGGYNEQFF. The DNA of the CDR3 is TGTGCCAGCAGTGAACTAGCGGGGGGGTACAATGAGCAGTTCTTC.

This chain links TRBV25-1 with TRBJ2-2; D is uncertain. The germline V and J ends were trimmed by 1 base and 5 bases, with 5 bases remaining between them. The length of the CDR3 is 13 residues. Germline-derived CDR1 and CDR2 are MGHDK and SYGVNS. The CDR3 protein is CASSEWRTGELFF. Here the CDR3 DNA reads TGTGCCAGCAGTGAATGGCGTACCGGGGAGCTGTTTTTT. Full variable domain (missing parts from reference TRBV25-1 and TRBJ2-2): EADIYQTPRYLVIGTGKKITLECSQTMGHDKMYWYQQDPGMELHLIHYSYGVNSTEKGDLSSESTVSRIRTEHFPLTLESARPSHTSQYLCASSEWRTGELFFGEGSRLTVL.

This clonotype came up many times. The V call is TRBV5-1, the J call TRBJ2-7, with D tentatively TRBD2 (6 bases). The germline V and J ends were trimmed by 0 bases and 7 bases, with 20 bases remaining between them. This CDR3 spans 16 amino acids. Germline V gives CDR1 SGHRS, CDR2 YFSETQ. The DNA for the CDR3 is TGCGCCAGCAGCTTGGTTGTAGGAGGGAGCTCGGGAGAGCAGTACTTC. Its protein is CASSLVVGGSSGEQYF.

The CDR3 DNA follows: TGTGCCAGCAGCGGGACTAGCGGGGGGGCCTCGGAGACCCAGTACTTC. Protein: CASSGTSGGASETQYF. The chain employs TRBV9 and TRBJ2-5, with 15 bases fitting TRBD2. CDR1 and CDR2 from the germline V gene are SGDLS and YYNGEE. This CDR3 is 16 amino acids long. Trimming took 3 bases from V and 5 from J; bases not matched to a gene: 5.

This clonotype came up many times. The V call is TRBV5-1, the J call TRBJ2-1, with D perhaps matching TRBD1 or TRBD2 (5 bases each). Germline CDR1 reads SGHRS; CDR2 reads YFSETQ. The germline V and J ends were trimmed by 1 base and 6 bases, with 17 bases remaining between them. This CDR3 spans 16 amino acids. In DNA form, the CDR3 reads TGCGCCAGCAGCTTGCCCCAGGGCGGAGGACCCAATGAGCAGTTCTTC. It encodes CASSLPQGGGPNEQFF. Full variable domain (outside the CDR3, taken from reference TRBV5-1 and TRBJ2-1): KAGVTQTPRYLIKTRGQQVTLSCSPISGHRSVSWYQQTPGQGLQFLFEYFSETQRNKGNFPGRFSGRQFSNSRSEMNVSTLELGDSALYLCASSLPQGGGPNEQFFGPGTRLTVL.

This clonotype has at least ten counts. The J gene is TRBJ2-5, the V gene TRBV10-3, with D possibly being TRBD1 or TRBD2 (5 bases each). The CDR3 runs to 16 residues. From germline, CDR1 is ENHRY and CDR2 SYGVKD. V gave up 0 bases and J gave up 2 bases, with 13 bases separating them. The CDR3 region has the DNA TGTGCCATCAGTGAGTCGACGGGACGGTCGCAAGAGACCCAGTACTTC. It encodes CAISESTGRSQETQYF.

This clonotype showed up just a few times. This chain connects TRBV7-9 to TRBJ2-7; 7 bases line up with TRBD1. This CDR3 comprises 11 residues. V shed 10 bases and J 4 bases; nucleotides not matched to a gene: 4. The germline V gene has CDR1 SEHNR and CDR2 FQNEAQ (reference sequence). In DNA, the CDR3 is TGTGCCACCCGGGACAGTTACGAGCAGTACTTC. Its translation is CATRDSYEQYF.

This chain connects TRBV20-1 to TRBJ2-5, with D perhaps matching TRBD1 or TRBD2 (5 bases each). V was cut by 5 bases and J by 0 bases, with 16 bases left in between. Germline CDR1 is DFQATT and CDR2 is SNEGSKA (reference sequence). This CDR3 is 15 amino acids long. The CDR3 coding sequence is TGCAGTGCTCGACCGGGACGCTGGTACCAAGAGACCCAGTACTTC. This sequence encodes CSARPGRWYQETQYF.

The V and J genes are TRBV7-6 and TRBJ2-5; a weak D match, TRBD2 (5 bases). Trimming removed 5 bases at V and 1 base at J, with 8 bases between. This CDR3 spans 13 amino acids. Germline V gives CDR1 SGHVS, CDR2 FNYEAQ. CDR3 protein: CASSVLVQETQYF. Here the CDR3 DNA reads TGTGCCAGCAGCGTACTAGTCCAAGAGACCCAGTACTTC.

This chain links TRBV20-1 with TRBJ2-1; maybe TRBD2 (6 bases). The CDR3 totals 13 residues. Between the trimmed V and J ends, which lost 3 bases and 3 bases, there was a span of 9 bases. Per the germline V gene, CDR1 is DFQATT and CDR2 is SNEGSKA (reference sequence). DNA of the CDR3: TGCAGTGCTAGCGGGAGATTCTACAATGAGCAGTTCTTC. Protein product: CSASGRFYNEQFF.

V usage is TRBV13 and J usage is TRBJ2-7; D gene uncertain. CDR3 length equals 14 residues. Germline CDR1 is PRHDT and CDR2 is FYEKMQ (reference sequence). The V gene lost 0 bases and the J gene lost 5 bases, with 11 bases spanning the gap. The CDR3 bases are TGTGCCAGCAGCTTAGGGACTCTGGGCCACGAGCAGTACTTC. Amino acids: CASSLGTLGHEQYF.

This clonotype has just a few counts. This chain uses TRBV9 with TRBJ1-2; 7 bases map to TRBD1. Per germline, CDR1 SGDLS and CDR2 YYNGEE. With V trimmed by 4 bases and J by 5 bases, 11 bases remained unmatched. The CDR3 contains 15 residues. CDR3 DNA: TGTGCCAGCAGCATAACACCGGGACAGCCATATGGCTACACCTTC. It encodes CASSITPGQPYGYTF.

The chain joins TRBV11-2 to TRBJ1-6; 8 bases align to TRBD1. Germline V CDR1 and CDR2: SGHAT, FQNNGV. This CDR3 region has 15 residues. Germline trimming cut 5 bases from V and 10 bases from J; bases unmatched to any gene: 10. The DNA for the CDR3 is TGTGCCAGCAGCCTCTCCGGGACAGGAGGATCACCCCTCCACTTT. It encodes CASSLSGTGGSPLHF.

The chain couples TRBV15 to TRBJ1-2, with D possibly TRBD1 on 5 matching bases. Germline V CDR1 and CDR2: LNHNV, YYDKDF (reference sequence). Trimming removed 5 bases from V and 0 bases from J, with 19 bases in between. The CDR3 has 17 amino acids. CDR3 residues: CATSPEGTFEANYGYTF. The CDR3 DNA is TGTGCCACCAGCCCCGAGGGGACGTTCGAAGCTAACTATGGCTACACCTTC. Looking up the rest from reference TRBV15 and TRBJ1-2 gives the full variable domain: DAMVIQNPRYQVTQFGKPVTLSCSQTLNHNVMYWYQQKSSQAPKLLFHYYDKDFNNEADTPDNFQSRRPNTSFCFLDIRSPGLGDTAMYLCATSPEGTFEANYGYTFGSGTRLTVV.

This clonotype has only a few counts. The rearrangement links TRBV7-9 to TRBJ2-7; a possible D gene is TRBD2 (6 bases). The CDR3 extends over 12 amino acids. Germline CDR1 and CDR2: SEHNR and FQNEAQ (reference sequence). The V end was cut by 2 bases, the J end by 6 bases, with 8 bases between. CDR3 amino acids: CASSLREVEQYF. CDR3 in DNA: TGTGCCAGCAGCTTAAGGGAGGTCGAGCAGTACTTC.